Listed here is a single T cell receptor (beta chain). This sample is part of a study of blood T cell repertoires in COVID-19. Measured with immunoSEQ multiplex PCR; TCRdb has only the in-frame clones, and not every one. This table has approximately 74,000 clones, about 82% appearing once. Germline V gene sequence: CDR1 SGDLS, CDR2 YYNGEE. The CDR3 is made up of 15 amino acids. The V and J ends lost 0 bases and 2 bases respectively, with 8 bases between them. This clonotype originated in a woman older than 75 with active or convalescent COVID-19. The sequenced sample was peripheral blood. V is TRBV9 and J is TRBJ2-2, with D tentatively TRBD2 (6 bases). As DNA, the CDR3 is TGTGCCAGCAGCGTAGCGGGACTTAACACCGGGGAGCTGTTTTTT. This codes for CASSVAGLNTGELFF.